This T cell receptor (beta chain) derives from a study of cytomegalovirus exposure and HLA in healthy donors (dated by TCRdb to 2017 to 2019). Turning to the overall study: An earlier analysis of about 560 of the donors reported 250 to 350 Gb of sequence data and 95 million to 130 million unique TCR beta sequences obtained from roughly 180 million T cells. An early release that covered some 640 HLA-typed donors contained around 300 gigabases of sequencing data and 85 million to 100 million unique TCR sequences. Of the 300 to 500 genotyped donors, 70% to 90% were placed in the genetic ancestry cluster associated with self-reported Caucasian donors. The study was designed to test whether signatures of past pathogen exposure could be identified by cataloging public T cell receptors. Using immunosequencing, the study profiled T cell repertoires from 550 to 750 subjects and related those repertoires to cytomegalovirus serostatus. A separate validation cohort of over a hundred different subjects was used in addition to the approximately 640-subject first cohort. To predict cytomegalovirus infection status, the study combined high-throughput TCR immunosequencing, statistical association of individual TCRs with disease status, and machine learning. A later analysis re-analyzed previously published TCR beta repertoires from about 600 donors and added high-resolution HLA genotyping to study TCR occurrence patterns. Rather than drawing on any new phenotypic data, the later analysis identified candidate immune exposures from TCR beta sequences and the way those sequences occurred across donors. To decide whether each TCR beta V gene segment behaved as functional or pseudogenic, an earlier analysis of fewer than 750 of the donors relied on high-throughput TCR beta sequencing. Donor age, sex, ethnicity and CMV serostatus were compiled together with the repertoire data. A later genetic analysis took genome-wide SNP genotypes for about 60% of the roughly 670 donors and used that subset as a discovery cohort. All discovery cohort repertoires had been generated on a single sequencing platform. HLA typing included class I and class II loci at four-digit resolution. Typing coverage varied by locus: about 629-640 donors for A, B, C, DRB1 and DQB1; about 520 for DQA1; 600 to 610 for DPA1; around 450 for DPB1. Roughly 5 DR-DQ haplotypes were handled as single units for association and clustering, since linkage in the cohort was strong. Among roughly 400 genotyped donors of the cohort, an average of around 240,000 unique TCR beta nucleotide sequences were sequenced per donor, around a sixth of them non-productive.

CDR1 and CDR2 are drawn from the germline V gene (reference sequence): LNHDA, SQIVND. The CDR3 holds 15 amino acids from the cysteine to the phenylalanine. Only CDR3 DNA is held: 45 bases, read in frame from base 1. Deletion took 0 bases off V and 7 bases off J, with a span of 13 bases between the germline ends. The paper as a whole reports these results and caveats: It was suggested by the authors that the approach could potentially be generalized to other disease states and immunological phenotypes. Several of the top co-occurrence clusters appeared to be linked to parvovirus B19, influenza, CMV and Epstein-Barr virus, according to a later analysis. A further reported finding was that TCR beta sequences accurately predicted the HLA-A and HLA-B alleles for most subjects in the first cohort. A cluster of highly shared sequence variants was judged likely to be a technical artifact of the sequencing pipeline. In vitro tests confirmed that three of the cytomegalovirus-associated TCR beta chains recognize cytomegalovirus antigens. Correlated functional status among segregating V segments might reflect linkage disequilibrium, but an unknown experimental factor could not be ruled out. In an earlier analysis of fewer than 750 of the donors, most TCR beta V segments were observed in productive rearrangements about 87% or about 30% of the time, broadly matching IMGT annotations. The study listed 150 to 200 TCR beta chains as associated with cytomegalovirus. CMV serostatus was the only immune exposure information available for the cohort. Most TCR sequences were seen in very few donors, while some public TCRs were found in many individuals. The classifier was reported to diagnose cytomegalovirus status with high specificity and sensitivity in both the original cohort and the validation cohort. In a later analysis, the rate of TCR association differed among HLA loci, with DRB1 alleles having the most associated TCRs and HLA-C alleles having the fewest. HLA typing was unavailable for some donors at each locus, so association tests used only the typed subset. Because the 87-base-pair reads could not distinguish some IMGT-functional V segments, including TRBV6-2 and TRBV6-3, those segments were excluded. At a false discovery rate of 0.05, a later analysis linked 15,000 to 20,000 TCR beta sequences to specific HLA alleles. When HLA alleles, especially DR and DQ, strongly co-occurred, TCR associations were difficult to assign to individual alleles. Compared with the approximately 670-donor mean, donors in an Asian-associated ancestry cluster had fewer N-insertions in productive TCRs, according to a later genetic analysis. An association between a missense DCLRE1C variant and V-gene and J-gene trimming of TCR beta chains was found in a later genetic analysis and replicated in an independent cohort. Only TCR beta chains were sequenced in this cohort, and the absence of alpha or paired-chain data limited detectable features. Presence/absence analyses assumed roughly uniform sequencing depth across donors, an assumption that may not hold. Compared with equally common non-associated chains, HLA-associated TCR beta chains in a later analysis were more clonally expanded and had lower generation probabilities. The earlier analysis of almost 600 of the donors excluded about 16 rarely observed V segments, including chromosome 9 orphons, because counts were too low. A later analysis found that most CMV-associated TCR beta chains appeared HLA-restricted, with HLA associations seemingly driven largely by CMV exposure.

The cohort comprised approximately 700 healthy bone marrow donors. All cohort members were sampled while nominally healthy, although unrecorded immune exposures were likely present. The donor was CMV seropositive and belonged to the group of a few hundred seropositive cohort members. A peripheral blood sample was provided by each donor, and peripheral blood mononuclear cells were used for TCR beta sequencing. The Qiagen DNeasy Blood Extraction Kit was used to extract genomic DNA from the blood cell samples. As to this clone: What antigen it recognizes has not been identified. It has no much larger one-base neighbor in the sample; base qualities were not kept.

Library preparation employed the immunoSEQ multiplex PCR assay. For the multiplex PCR, a mixture combining 60 forward primers for TCR Vbeta segments and 13 reverse primers for TCR Jbeta segments was used. The CDR3 region of rearranged TCR beta genes was amplified from genomic DNA by a multiplex PCR assay. The amplified TCR beta libraries were sequenced on the Illumina HiSeq System as 87-base-pair reads. As for the authors' bioinformatics: Across the 500 to 700 repertoires, a later analysis counted 78 million or so unique TCR beta chains, roughly 11 million of which were shared by at least two donors. Raw reads were error-corrected and collapsed into unique sequences by a nearest-neighbor algorithm in which closely related sequences were merged to remove PCR and sequencing errors. V, D and J gene segments were assigned by aligning CDR3 sequences to IMGT reference sequences. Each retained sequence needed at least a six-nucleotide match to both a V gene segment and a J gene segment. Rearrangements were classified as productive when the CDR3 lacked stop codons and remained in frame with V and J, and all other rearrangements were classified as non-productive. Following IMGT convention, CDR3 was defined as the stretch from the second conserved V-encoded cysteine to the conserved J-encoded phenylalanine. The earlier analysis of about 610 of the donors excluded any sequence lacking an unambiguous match to a single V gene segment. An earlier analysis of a few hundred of the donors classified V segments as functional when productive rearrangements were above 56.7% and as segregating when the standard deviation between donors was above 5%. To diagnose cytomegalovirus status from the catalog of TCR beta chain sequences, a statistical classification framework was built. V and J gene assignment, in a later analysis, came from comparing TCR nucleotide sequences with IMGT/GENE-DB human TR gene sequences. Using the TCRdist pipeline, a later analysis assigned CDR3 sequences along with most-parsimonious VDJ recombination scenarios. In a later analysis, each TCR beta chain was defined by its CDR3 amino acid sequence together with its V-gene family, and reads without a unique V-gene family were excluded. A later analysis removed 550 to 700 highly shared, low-generation-probability nucleotide sequences to deal with suspected cross-contamination and a sequencing artifact. A later analysis calculated a clonal expansion index for each public chain from normalized within-repertoire ranks of inferred template counts. In a later analysis, generation probabilities were computed with a VDJ recombination model fitted to out-of-frame rearrangements, and the resulting probabilities were checked against IGoR. Hypergeometric tests were used in a later analysis to score TCR-TCR, TCR-HLA and TCR-CMV co-occurrence, with a repertoire-size bias correction applied to the TCR pairs. A later analysis estimated false discovery rates by permuting HLA or CMV assignments 20 times. In a later analysis, co-occurring TCRs were grouped using DBSCAN, with TCRdist sequence similarity added in when clustering inside HLA-allele-positive subsets. Repertoires with fewer than 30,000 or more than 120,000 public chains, plus five repertoires with anomalous nucleotide sharing, were excluded from co-occurrence clustering. TCRdb stores this immuneACCESS table with in-frame sequences only. Part of the clones is absent; in the studies checked, under half of the shortfall reflects unresolved V genes, and no reason is known for the rest. V, J and clone size derive from that table, while D and trimming were established from the DNA sequence. The sample data list over 140,000 clones, and approximately 84% of these were observed just once. Of the sample, 1.4% falls within the top ten clones.

This sequence uses TRBV19 and TRBJ2-4; possibly the D gene is TRBD2, per 6 matching bases. Material: PBMCs. The sequence came from a man aged 25-45 years in good health and CMV-seropositive. Read as DNA, the sequence is TGTGCCAGTAGTATAGATCTCAGGGAGGTCAACATTCAGTACTTC. Its protein is CASSIDLREVNIQYF.